This T cell receptor (beta chain) was sequenced during a study of T-cell memory formation after mild COVID-19. The wider study: TCR clusters showed largely donor specificity. Study conclusions and caveats: Day 15 to 85 contracting clones showed balanced CD4/CD8; later expanders leaned CD4+. Confirmation of SARS-CoV-2 specificity was lacking for second-wave clones peaking day 37.

This clonotype was recorded a few times. What it binds is unknown. The CDR3 loop spans 16 amino acids. CDR1 and CDR2 from the germline V gene are SGHVS and FNYEAQ. V gave up 2 bases and J gave up 8 bases; unmatched junction bases: 7. A 5'RACE reaction primed in the constant segment made cDNA libraries of TCR alpha and TCR beta, and these carried sample barcodes and UMIs. TCRdb re-called the 5' RACE reads with MiXCR, one entry per CDR3 protein. This sample carries 300,000 to 350,000 distinct CDR3 sequences, roughly an eighth of them seen once, and the ten largest clones take under 25%. This sequence joins TRBV7-6 and TRBJ2-1, with TRBD2 identical over 12 bases. The sequencing input was PBMCs or a T cell subset sorted from them (not recorded which). This TCR was recovered from a man aged 18 to 30 who had mild COVID-19 (a few samples of this study predate the infection). Cell type and time point are not known. CDR3 sequence reads: CASSLTSTSGGYEQFF. CDR3 nucleotide sequence: TGTGCCAGCAGCTTAACTAGTACTAGCGGGGGGTATGAGCAGTTCTTC.